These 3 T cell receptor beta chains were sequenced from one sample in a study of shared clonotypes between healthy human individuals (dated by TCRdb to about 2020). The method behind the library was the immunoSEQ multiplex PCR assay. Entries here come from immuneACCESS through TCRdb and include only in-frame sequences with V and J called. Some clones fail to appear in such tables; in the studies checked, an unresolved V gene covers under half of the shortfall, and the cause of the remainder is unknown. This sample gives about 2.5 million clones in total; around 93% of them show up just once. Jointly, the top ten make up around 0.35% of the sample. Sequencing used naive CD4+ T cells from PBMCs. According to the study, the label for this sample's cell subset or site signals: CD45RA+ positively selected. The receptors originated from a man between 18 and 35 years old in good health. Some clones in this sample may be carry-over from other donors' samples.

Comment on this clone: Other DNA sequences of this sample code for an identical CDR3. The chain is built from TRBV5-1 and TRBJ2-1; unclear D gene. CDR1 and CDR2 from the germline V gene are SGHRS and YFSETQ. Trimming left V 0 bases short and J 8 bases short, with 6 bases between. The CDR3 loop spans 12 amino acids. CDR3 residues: CASSLGVYEQFF. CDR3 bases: TGCGCCAGCAGCTTGGGGGTGTATGAGCAGTTCTTC.

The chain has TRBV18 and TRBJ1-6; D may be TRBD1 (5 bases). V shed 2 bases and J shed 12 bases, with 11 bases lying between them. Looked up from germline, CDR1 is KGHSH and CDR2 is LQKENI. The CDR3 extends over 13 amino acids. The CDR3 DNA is TGTGCCAGCTCACCAGGATCACAGGAACCCCTCCACTTT. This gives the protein CASSPGSQEPLHF. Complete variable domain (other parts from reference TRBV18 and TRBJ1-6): NAGVMQNPRHLVRRRGQEARLRCSPMKGHSHVYWYRQLPEEGLKFMVYLQKENIIDESGMPKERFSAEFPKEGPSILRIQQVVRGDSAAYFCASSPGSQEPLHFGNGTRLTVT.

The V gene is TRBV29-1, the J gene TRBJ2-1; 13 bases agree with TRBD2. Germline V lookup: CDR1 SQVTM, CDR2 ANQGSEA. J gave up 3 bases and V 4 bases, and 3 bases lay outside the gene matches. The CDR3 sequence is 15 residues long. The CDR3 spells CSVGGLAGVYNEQFF. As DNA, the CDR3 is TGCAGCGTTGGCGGACTAGCGGGAGTCTACAATGAGCAGTTCTTC.